What follows are 32 T cell receptor beta chains derived from one specimen sequenced in a study of T cells in Graves' hyperthyroidism and ophthalmopathy. Regions amplified from RNA transcripts were the TCR beta CDR3 regions. With the HTBI primer set, the TCR CDR3 went through a first round of RT-PCR. TCRdb itself ran the multiplex PCR reads through MiXCR, one entry per CDR3 protein. The sample shows 550,000 to 700,000 distinct CDR3 sequences, roughly 50% of them seen only once. Input material: peripheral blood or thyroid tissue (not recorded which). The receptors here all came from an adult woman with Graves' disease, either hyperthyroidism or ophthalmopathy (not recorded which).

In this sample, this clonotype turned up once. This chain joins TRBV7-9 and TRBJ1-4; 7 nucleotides line up with TRBD1. Germline loops: CDR1 SEHNR, CDR2 FQNEAQ (reference sequence). The CDR3 consists of 15 residues. J gave up 5 bases and V 6 bases, and 9 bases lay outside the gene matches. CDR3 region: CASSPLGQWNEKLFF. As DNA, the CDR3 is TGTGCCAGCAGTCCCCTGGGACAGTGGAATGAAAAACTGTTTTTT.

The chain combines TRBV15 with TRBJ2-2; the D call may be TRBD1 or TRBD2 (5 bases each). This CDR3 has 15 amino acids. Trimming removed 0 bases from V and 6 bases from J, with 11 bases in between. Germline V gene data show CDR1 as LNHNV and CDR2 as YYDKDF (reference sequence). The chain's CDR3 is CATSRDQGGSGELFF. CDR3 in DNA: TGTGCCACCAGCAGAGATCAGGGCGGGTCCGGGGAGCTGTTTTTT.

This clonotype occurred once. Germline and junction disagree at one end, which may indicate a read error. The chain employs TRBV2 and TRBJ2-2; TRBD1 matches 7 bases. Per germline, CDR1 SNHLY and CDR2 FYNNEI. This CDR3 spans 14 amino acids. In DNA, the CDR3 is TGTGCCAGCCTGACAGGGACGAACACTGGGGAGCTGTTTTTT. This gives the protein CASLTGTNTGELFF.

The V and J genes are TRBV29-1 and TRBJ2-2; maybe TRBD2 (5 bases). The CDR3 sequence is 14 residues long. Germline V gene data show CDR1 as SQVTM and CDR2 as ANQGSEA. V lost 4 bases and J lost 2, with 11 bases in between. In DNA, the CDR3 is TGCAGCGTTGGTCGGGGAGCTAACACCGGGGAGCTGTTTTTT. This encodes CSVGRGANTGELFF.

This clonotype was seen many times. The chain couples TRBV5-1 to TRBJ1-4; TRBD1 might be the D (5 bases). V gave up 4 bases and J gave up 8 bases, with 12 bases separating them. CDR1 and CDR2 from the germline V gene are SGHRS and YFSETQ. The CDR3 consists of 13 residues. CDR3 sequence (DNA): TGCGCCAGCAGCCCGGGGACTATGGAAAAACTGTTTTTT. It codes for CASSPGTMEKLFF.

This chain joins TRBV11-2 and TRBJ1-4; D remains ambiguous. Trimming removed 6 bases from V and 5 bases from J, with 16 bases in between. CDR3 length equals 15 residues. CDR1 and CDR2 (germline): SGHAT, FQNNGV. CDR3 loop: CASSIRVGSNEKLFF. CDR3 DNA sequence: TGTGCCAGCAGTATCCGGGTAGGATCCAATGAAAAACTGTTTTTT. The full variable domain, completed using reference TRBV11-2 and TRBJ1-4, is EAGVAQSPRYKIIEKRQSVAFWCNPISGHATLYWYQQILGQGPKLLIQFQNNGVVDDSQLPKDRFSAERLKGVDSTLKIQPAKLEDSAVYLCASSIRVGSNEKLFFGSGTQLSVL.

This clonotype was picked up a small number of times. This sequence joins TRBV18 and TRBJ2-7, with 7 bases matching TRBD2. Germline CDR1 KGHSH, CDR2 LQKENI. The CDR3 loop spans 15 amino acids. Trimming cost V 3 bases and J 7 bases; bases outside gene matches: 12. CDR3 loop: CASSPQAGAYVEQYF. CDR3 bases: TGTGCCAGCTCACCTCAGGCGGGAGCCTACGTAGAGCAGTACTTC.

Comment on this clonotype: This may stem from a read error, because a much larger clone lies one nucleotide away. The chain employs TRBV6-2 or TRBV6-3 and TRBJ1-5; D gene ambiguous. The CDR3 sequence is 16 residues long. The germline CDR1 and CDR2 sequences are MNHEY and SVGEGT. CDR3 residues: CASSYLSANSDQPQHF. DNA for the CDR3: TGTGCCAGCAGTTACCTCTCAGCTAATAGCGATCAGCCCCAGCATTTT.

CDR3 region: CASSGTGDGTGYTF. The CDR3 DNA reads as TGTGCCAGCAGCGGGACGGGGGACGGGACTGGCTACACCTTC. This chain links TRBV9 with TRBJ1-2; D is perhaps TRBD1 (5 bases). CDR1 is SGDLS and CDR2 is YYNGEE in the germline V gene. V was trimmed by 3 bases and J by 7 bases, leaving 16 bases between them. The CDR3 loop spans 14 amino acids.

This clonotype has only one observation. The rearrangement links TRBV7-2 to TRBJ2-6, with TRBD2 identical over 7 bases. The CDR3 is 16 amino acids. With 5 bases clipped from V and 4 bases from J, the junction kept 8 bases outside the gene matches. CDR1 is SGHTA, CDR2 FQGNSA, per germline. CDR3 sequence: CASSPRAGAGANVLTF. The CDR3 DNA reads as TGTGCCAGCAGCCCCCGGGCGGGAGCCGGGGCCAACGTCCTGACTTTC.

V and J are TRBV29-1 and TRBJ1-5; D remains ambiguous. Germline values: CDR1 SQVTM, CDR2 ANQGSEA. The CDR3 has 15 amino acids. Trimming removed 0 bases at V and 4 bases at J, with 13 bases between. This chain's CDR3 is CSVEEIETRNQPQHF. The CDR3 DNA sequence: TGCAGCGTTGAAGAAATCGAGACAAGAAATCAGCCCCAGCATTTT. Based on the CDR3 plus reference TRBV29-1 and TRBJ1-5, the full variable domain is SAVISQKPSRDICQRGTSLTIQCQVDSQVTMMFWYRQQPGQSLTLIATANQGSEATYESGFVIDKFPISRPNLTFSTLTVSNMSPEDSSIYLCSVEEIETRNQPQHFGDGTRLSIL.

V usage is TRBV7-2 and J usage is TRBJ2-7, with a possible D match to TRBD2 (5 bases). The V end was cut by 3 bases, the J end by 7 bases, with 22 bases between. This CDR3 contains 16 residues. CDR1 and CDR2 from the germline V gene are SGHTA and FQGNSA. CDR3 bases: TGTGCCAGCAGCTTTCGCCGGTGGAGCGGTAGTGGGGAGCAGTACTTC. This translates into CASSFRRWSGSGEQYF. Full variable domain (outside the CDR3, taken from reference TRBV7-2 and TRBJ2-7): GAGVSQSPSNKVTEKGKDVELRCDPISGHTALYWYRQSLGQGLEFLIYFQGNSAPDKSGLPSDRFSAERTGGSVSTLTIQRTQQEDSAVYLCASSFRRWSGSGEQYFGPGTRLTVT.

Concerning this clonotype: Compared with germline, one end of the junction differs, possibly owing to a read error. This rearrangement joins TRBV24-1 to TRBJ2-5; D unresolved. The CDR3 runs 11 residues. Germline lookup yields CDR1 KGHDR and CDR2 SFDVKD. The CDR3 DNA reads as TGTGCCACCAGTGATTTGGAGATCCAGTACTTT. Protein: CATSDLEIQYF.

This chain uses TRBV7-3 with TRBJ2-2; TRBD1 matches at 8 bases. Looked up from germline, CDR1 is SGHTA and CDR2 is FQGTGA. The CDR3 covers 11 residues. The ends lost 4 bases at V and 13 bases at J; junction bases unmatched: 2. DNA of the CDR3: TGTGCCAGCAGCTCCGGACAGGGGCTGTTTTTT. Translated, it gives CASSSGQGLFF.

This clonotype was detected many times. The chain uses TRBV20-1 and TRBJ2-7; 7 nucleotides agree with TRBD1. CDR3 size: 15 residues. CDR1 is DFQATT and CDR2 is SNEGSKA in the germline V gene (reference sequence). V lost 6 bases to trimming and J lost 7 bases; unmatched junction nucleotides: 18. CDR3 in amino acids: CSASRDSATRREQYF. CDR3 sequence (DNA): TGCAGTGCATCTCGGGACAGCGCTACCCGGAGGGAGCAGTACTTC.

The chain has TRBV15 and TRBJ2-5; 8 bases align to TRBD1. The CDR3 loop spans 16 amino acids. V lost 1 base to trimming and J lost 5 bases; unmatched junction nucleotides: 9. Germline V lookup: CDR1 LNHNV, CDR2 YYDKDF (reference sequence). CDR3 loop: CATSRVVGQGRETQYF. As DNA, the CDR3 is TGTGCCACCAGCAGAGTCGTTGGACAGGGCAGGGAGACCCAGTACTTC.

A note on this clonotype: Since a much larger clone is just one base distant, this may be a read error. The chain is built from TRBV7-2 and TRBJ1-1; D might be TRBD1 (5 bases). The germline V gene has CDR1 SGHTA and CDR2 FQGNSA. The CDR3 totals 13 residues. V lost 3 bases, J lost 7 bases, and 12 bases lay in between. The CDR3 DNA reads TGTGCCAGCAGCTTGGTGGGGGTGGGTGAAGCTTTCTTT. Its translation: CASSLVGVGEAFF.

The chain couples TRBV10-3 to TRBJ2-5, with D perhaps TRBD2 (5 bases). CDR1 ENHRY and CDR2 SYGVKD come from the germline V gene. V lost 6 bases and J 5 bases, leaving 22 bases between the germline ends. The CDR3 runs to 16 residues. The CDR3 region is CAIRRELAGMMETQYF. CDR3 nucleotides: TGTGCCATCAGAAGGGAGCTAGCCGGGATGATGGAGACCCAGTACTTC.

In its sample, this clonotype was seen many times. This chain connects TRBV2 to TRBJ2-2; D perhaps matches TRBD1 (5 bases). The ends were cut back, 6 bases at V and 4 bases at J, with 12 bases in the middle. Germline V lookup: CDR1 SNHLY, CDR2 FYNNEI. CDR3 size: 14 residues. The CDR3 sequence: CASRQTVTTGELFF. The CDR3 DNA reads as TGTGCCAGCAGACAGACAGTTACCACCGGGGAGCTGTTTTTT. The full variable domain, rest sourced from reference TRBV2 and TRBJ2-2, is EPEVTQTPSHQVTQMGQEVILRCVPISNHLYFYWYRQILGQKVEFLVSFYNNEISEKSEIFDDQFSVERPDGSNFTLKIRSTKLEDSAMYFCASRQTVTTGELFFGEGSRLTVL.

V gene TRBV5-1 combines with J gene TRBJ1-1, with 9 bases identical to TRBD1. The CDR3 extends over 15 amino acids. The germline gives CDR1 SGHRS, CDR2 YFSETQ. V shed 4 bases, J shed 1 base, and the junction held 5 bases outside the gene matches. CDR3 region: CASSHDRGWNTEAFF. In nucleotides, the CDR3 is TGCGCCAGCAGCCATGACAGGGGGTGGAACACTGAAGCTTTCTTT.

This clonotype has a handful of counts. The chain has TRBV27 and TRBJ2-7, with 10 nucleotides matching TRBD2. There are 15 residues in the CDR3. V was pared by 6 bases and J by 6 bases, with 11 bases of the junction left unmatched. Germline CDR1 and CDR2: MNHEY and SMNVEV (reference sequence). The CDR3 DNA sequence: TGTGCCAGCAGCGTCGTAACTAGCGGGATAGCCGAGCAGTACTTC. Encoded protein: CASSVVTSGIAEQYF.

The chain recombines TRBV7-9 with TRBJ1-5; 10 bases map to TRBD1. Germline-derived CDR1 and CDR2 are SEHNR and FQNEAQ (reference sequence). V was pared by 10 bases and J by 4 bases, with 4 bases of the junction left unmatched. This CDR3 comprises 13 residues. CDR3 in amino acids: CANGQGGNQPQHF. Written as DNA, the CDR3 is TGTGCCAACGGACAGGGGGGGAATCAGCCCCAGCATTTT. Together with reference TRBV7-9 and TRBJ1-5, the CDR3 gives the full variable domain: DTGVSQNPRHKITKRGQNVTFRCDPISEHNRLYWYRQTLGQGPEFLTYFQNEAQLEKSRLLSDRFSAERPKGSFSTLEIQRTEQGDSAMYLCANGQGGNQPQHFGDGTRLSIL.

This clonotype was observed at least ten times. This chain uses TRBV9 with TRBJ2-5, with 7 bases that match TRBD2. V shed 4 bases and J 0 bases; nucleotides not matched to a gene: 6. This CDR3 is 15 amino acids long. Germline lookup yields CDR1 SGDLS and CDR2 YYNGEE. The CDR3 sequence: CASSSGGRDQETQYF. The CDR3 DNA reads as TGTGCCAGCAGCTCCGGAGGGAGGGACCAAGAGACCCAGTACTTC.

This clonotype was counted ten times or more. CDR3 loop: CAGTTSVGGELFF. In nucleotides, the CDR3 is TGTGCCGGCACGACTAGCGTGGGCGGGGAGCTGTTTTTT. The rearrangement joins TRBV12-3 or TRBV12-4 to TRBJ2-2; 8 bases agree with TRBD2. This CDR3 region has 13 residues. V dropped 11 bases and J dropped 7; count of bases not matched to a gene: 9.

V gene TRBV25-1 combines with J gene TRBJ2-6; D unresolved. V lost 5 bases and J 0 bases, leaving 5 bases between the germline ends. The CDR3 is 14 amino acids. From germline, CDR1 is MGHDK and CDR2 SYGVNS. CDR3 in amino acids: CASSQFSGANVLTF. CDR3 coding DNA: TGTGCCAGCAGTCAATTCTCTGGGGCCAACGTCCTGACTTTC.

This clonotype has a count of ten or more. The rearrangement links TRBV19 to TRBJ1-2; no clear D. In germline, CDR1 is LNHDA, CDR2 SQIVND (reference sequence). Trimming cost V 7 bases and J 3 bases, with 15 bases left between them. This CDR3 region has 14 residues. CDR3 in DNA: TGTGCCAGTACCACTCGAGGGTTGGACTATGGCTACACCTTC. Translated, it gives CASTTRGLDYGYTF.

This clonotype was counted many times. The V and J genes are TRBV5-1 and TRBJ1-1, with 7 bases fitting TRBD1. The CDR3 extends over 16 amino acids. Germline V gene sequence: CDR1 SGHRS, CDR2 YFSETQ. V gave up 4 bases and J gave up 5 bases; unmatched junction bases: 14. CDR3 in DNA: TGCGCCAGCAGCCCTCAGGGGGGTACGGTAAAGACTGAAGCTTTCTTT. It translates to CASSPQGGTVKTEAFF.

The chain joins TRBV2 to TRBJ2-5; 8 nucleotides match TRBD2. CDR1 SNHLY and CDR2 FYNNEI come from the germline V gene. The CDR3 has 12 residues. The trim removed 5 bases at V and 6 bases at J, leaving 2 bases unmatched. CDR3 bases: TGTGCCAGCAGTAGCGGGAGCCAGACCCAGTACTTC. This gives the protein CASSSGSQTQYF.

J is TRBJ2-7 and V is TRBV18; TRBD1 agrees at 8 bases. This CDR3 contains 15 residues. J gave up 0 bases and V 4 bases, and 5 bases lay outside the gene matches. CDR1 and CDR2 (germline): KGHSH, LQKENI. The CDR3 bases are TGTGCCAGCTCACTGGACAGGGCTCCCTCCTACGAGCAGTACTTC. Encoded protein: CASSLDRAPSYEQYF.

The J gene is TRBJ2-5, the V gene TRBV30; no definite D call. CDR1 and CDR2 from the germline V gene are GTSNPN and SVGIG (reference sequence). The CDR3 sequence is 12 residues long. Deletions cut 0 bases from V and 5 bases from J, with 7 bases between. The CDR3 region is CAWSVSGETQYF. For the CDR3, the DNA is TGTGCCTGGAGTGTATCCGGGGAGACCCAGTACTTC.

This chain links TRBV4-3 with TRBJ1-1; TRBD1 matches 7 bases. Germline CDR1 is LGHNA and CDR2 is YSLEER. Losses at the gene ends were 0 bases for V and 4 bases for J; bases not matched to a gene: 2. CDR3 length equals 14 residues. The CDR3 loop reads CASSQETGITEAFF. In nucleotides, the CDR3 is TGCGCCAGCAGCCAAGAGACAGGGATCACTGAAGCTTTCTTT.

This clonotype was recorded many times. The chain is built from TRBV4-1 and TRBJ2-7; a possible D gene is TRBD2 (6 bases). This CDR3 region has 15 residues. CDR1 and CDR2 from the germline V gene are MGHRA and YSYEKL. V was pared by 2 bases and J by 2 bases, with 13 bases between. In nucleotides, the CDR3 is TGCGCCAGCAGCCAATATAGCGGCACTACCTACGAGCAGTACTTC. It yields the protein CASSQYSGTTYEQYF.